A selection of T cell receptor beta chains follows, all from one sample in a study of T cell changes during pregnancy in multiple sclerosis. The protocol was immunoSEQ multiplex PCR, while the TCRdb copy is restricted to in-frame clones and leaves out a portion. The sample shows 55,000 or so clones, approximately 90% of them seen only once. The sample here was CD4+ T cells from peripheral blood mononuclear cells, taken after pregnancy. These receptors originate from a female donor with multiple sclerosis, enrolled in a pregnancy study. Both conserved end residues are part of each CDR3. D genes are given only for firm matches. Not every row has a clone size; where given, it reads once, few, many or a size class.

clone_size	d_call	v_call	j_call	cdr3_aa	cdr3_nt
NA	TRBD1	TRBV7-9	TRBJ2-5	CASSFAGGETQYF	TGTGCCAGCAGCTTTGCAGGGGGAGAGACCCAGTACTTC
NA	TRBD1	TRBV9	TRBJ1-4	CASSVGQGAKNEKLFF	TGTGCCAGCAGCGTAGGACAGGGTGCGAAGAATGAAAAACTGTTTTTT
NA	NA	TRBV9	TRBJ1-1	CASSIAGMNTEAFF	TGTGCCAGCAGCATTGCGGGGATGAACACTGAAGCTTTCTTT
NA	NA	TRBV19	TRBJ2-7	CASSRLFGFGAYEQYF	TGTGCCAGTAGTAGACTTTTTGGGTTCGGGGCCTACGAGCAGTACTTC
NA	NA	TRBV10-3	TRBJ1-2	CAIPARGDYGYTF	TGTGCCATCCCAGCGCGGGGGGACTATGGCTACACCTTC
NA	NA	TRBV11-1	TRBJ2-3	CASSPWVAQADTQYF	TGTGCCAGCAGCCCGTGGGTCGCCCAGGCAGATACGCAGTATTTT
NA	TRBD2	TRBV4-2	TRBJ2-7	CASRQTETRSSGLTYEQYF	TGTGCCAGCAGACAGACAGAAACTCGATCTAGCGGACTGACCTACGAGCAGTACTTC
NA	TRBD1	TRBV5-1	TRBJ2-3	CASSLTGGPDTQYF	TGCGCCAGCAGCTTGACAGGGGGACCAGATACGCAGTATTTT
once	NA	TRBV4-3	TRBJ2-7	CASSQAHRAYEQYF	TGCGCCAGCAGCCAAGCGCACAGGGCCTACGAGCAGTACTTC
NA	NA	TRBV19	TRBJ1-3	CASKDRAGGGNTIYF	TGTGCCAGTAAAGATAGGGCCGGCGGGGGAAACACCATATATTTT
NA	TRBD1	TRBV27	TRBJ1-3	CASSSRTGEASIYF	TGTGCCAGCAGTTCCCGGACAGGGGAAGCCTCCATATATTTT
NA	TRBD1	TRBV10-1	TRBJ2-4	CASSVRGRDRGPNVAKNIQYF	TGCGCCAGCAGTGTCAGGGGGCGGGATAGAGGCCCGAACGTAGCCAAAAACATTCAGTACTTC
NA	NA	TRBV25-1	TRBJ1-2	CASSVGREYYGYTF	TGTGCCAGCAGTGTGGGGAGGGAGTACTATGGCTACACCTTC
NA	NA	TRBV30	TRBJ1-3	CAWSWGRYSGNTIYF	TGTGCCTGGAGTTGGGGCCGGTACTCTGGAAACACCATATATTTT
NA	TRBD1	TRBV19	TRBJ1-2	CASSPTGGNYGYTF	TGTGCCAGTAGTCCGACAGGGGGCAACTATGGCTACACCTTC
NA	TRBD1	TRBV4-3	TRBJ1-2	CASSQETAGTGVGGYTF	TGCGCCAGCAGCCAAGAGACGGCCGGGACAGGGGTGGGGGGCTACACCTTC
NA	NA	TRBV7-9	TRBJ1-5	CASSLGTAGNQPQHF	TGTGCCAGCAGCTTAGGGACAGCCGGCAATCAGCCCCAGCATTTT
NA	TRBD2	TRBV4-2	TRBJ2-3	CASSQGLAGGLDTQYF	TGTGCCAGCAGCCAAGGGCTAGCGGGGGGGTTAGATACGCAGTATTTT
NA	TRBD2	TRBV18	TRBJ2-2	CASSPGGALGTGELFF	TGTGCCAGCTCACCGGGAGGGGCCCTGGGCACCGGGGAGCTGTTTTTT
NA	TRBD1	TRBV5-1	TRBJ1-1	CASSSGTGGLRTEAFF	TGCGCCAGCAGCTCAGGGACAGGGGGCCTGAGGACTGAAGCTTTCTTT
NA	NA	TRBV7-2	TRBJ1-1	CASSLRGEWGTEAFF	TGTGCCAGCAGCTTGCGGGGGGAGTGGGGGACTGAAGCTTTCTTT
NA	TRBD1	TRBV10-1	TRBJ1-3	CARATGGISGNTIYF	TGCGCCAGGGCGACAGGGGGAATCTCTGGAAACACCATATATTTT
NA	NA	TRBV11-1	TRBJ1-2	CASSFLPTDGYTF	TGTGCCAGCAGCTTCCTCCCCACTGATGGCTACACCTTC
NA	NA	TRBV4-2	TRBJ2-5	CASSQEVTAQAQYF	TGTGCCAGCAGCCAAGAAGTTACCGCCCAGGCCCAGTACTTC
NA	TRBD2	TRBV18	TRBJ2-3	CASSPLAGVRDTQYF	TGTGCCAGCTCACCCCTAGCGGGGGTCAGAGATACGCAGTATTTT
NA	NA	TRBV14	TRBJ2-1	CASSQGPGPVPYNEQFF	TGTGCCAGCAGCCAAGGTCCAGGGCCCGTCCCTTACAATGAGCAGTTCTTC
NA	NA	TRBV2	TRBJ2-3	CASSLGETDTQYF	TGTGCCAGCAGTCTAGGGGAAACAGATACGCAGTATTTT
NA	TRBD1	TRBV30	TRBJ2-5	CAWDRGLTQYF	TGTGCCTGGGACAGGGGGTTGACCCAGTACTTC
once	TRBD1	TRBV9	TRBJ1-1	CASSVTGGPEAFF	TGTGCCAGCAGCGTTACAGGGGGCCCTGAAGCTTTCTTT
NA	NA	TRBV6-5	TRBJ1-2	CASSPTGGARGYTF	TGTGCCAGCAGCCCCACGGGGGGCGCGCGTGGCTACACCTTC
NA	TRBD1	TRBV18	TRBJ2-1	CASSPPGQPNNEQFF	TGTGCCAGCTCACCGCCGGGACAGCCCAACAATGAGCAGTTCTTC
NA	TRBD2	TRBV30	TRBJ2-7	CAWRGKAGGQHEQYF	TGTGCCTGGAGGGGAAAAGCGGGGGGGCAACACGAGCAGTACTTC
NA	NA	TRBV7-8	TRBJ2-6	CASSPARSGANVLTF	TGTGCCAGCAGCCCGGCCAGGTCTGGGGCCAACGTCCTGACTTTC